This section outlines one TCR beta chain sequence together with its context. The antigen remains unidentified. Germline loops: CDR1 SGHTA, CDR2 FQGNSA. V lost 5 bases and J lost 0, with 6 bases in between. This CDR3 comprises 13 residues. The data are from a study of T cell clonotyping in hematopoietic cell transplantation. Study context: Cytoreduction preceded collection of pretransplant recipient samples.

Time point reported: recipient sample about 28 days before transplant, after cytoreduction. Blood collection times were about day -28 and days 30, 100, 180 posttransplant. Sequenced by immunoSEQ multiplex PCR; TCRdb stores in-frame clones only, minus some. Among approximately 25,000 clones listed, 80% to 90% were seen once. Study-level points and caveats: After transplant, recipient diversity fell while pathologically expanded clonotypes grew through day 180.

The chain combines TRBV7-2 with TRBJ2-3, with unresolved D. The source is an older woman with acute myeloid leukemia. Some clones in this sample may be carry-over from other donors' samples. The sequencing used peripheral blood mononuclear cells, collected before stem cell transplant. The CDR3 DNA sequence: TGTGCCAGCAGCCTGGCTAGCACAGATACGCAGTATTTT. This codes for CASSLASTDTQYF.